This T cell receptor (beta chain) was found in a study of shared T cell receptors in the human thymus. Some clones are missing from TCRdb's copy, which holds only in-frame ones; the method was immunoSEQ multiplex PCR. The table includes some 760,000 clones, 75% to 90% detected once. In addition, the sample was reused for a study of human thymus T cells. As reported in that work: Donation was from healthy Finnish infants who were having corrective surgery that addressed congenital heart defects. Corrective cardiac surgery supplied the resected thymus tissue. Both thymic and peripheral blood repertoires showed apparently biased V and J usage. A high degree of thymic repertoire overlap among unrelated individuals was reported in related research.

This TCR was sampled from a girl under three years old with a congenital heart defect. The specimen sequenced was thymocytes.

DNA for the CDR3: TGTGCCAGCAGCTCCAGGGTCGTGCGCGAGCAGTACTTC. This translates into CASSSRVVREQYF. The chain employs TRBV5-8 and TRBJ2-7; possibly TRBD1 for D (5 bases). Germline V gene data show CDR1 as SGHTS and CDR2 as YDEGEE. The CDR3 loop spans 13 amino acids. V lost 3 bases, J lost 6 bases, and 13 bases lay in between.